Below are 21 T cell receptor beta chains sequenced from a single sample in a study of cytomegalovirus exposure and HLA in healthy donors. Both 60 Vbeta primers and 13 Jbeta primers went into the PCR. Method: immunoSEQ multiplex PCR; TCRdb's copy keeps in-frame clones and lacks some. Here the sample spans under 200,000 clones, around 67% being singletons. The sample taken for sequencing was PBMCs. Every receptor here comes from a young woman in good health and CMV-seropositive.

The gene calls are TRBV7-8 and TRBJ2-7; D perhaps matches TRBD2 (6 bases). Trimming took 0 bases from V and 0 from J, leaving 6 bases between them. The CDR3 is 14 residues long. The germline V gene has CDR1 SGHVS and CDR2 FQNEAQ. The CDR3 DNA reads TGTGCCAGCAGCTTAGCAGCGGGCTCCTACGAGCAGTACTTC. Its translation: CASSLAAGSYEQYF.

The J gene is TRBJ2-2, the V gene TRBV4-3; a possible D gene is TRBD2 (5 bases). The ends were cut back, 4 bases at V and 6 bases at J, with 18 bases in the middle. The CDR3 contains 16 residues. Germline V gene lookup returns CDR1 LGHNA and CDR2 YSLEER. The CDR3 sequence is CASSLGVGETAGELFF. Here the CDR3 DNA reads TGCGCCAGCAGCCTCGGGGTCGGGGAGACCGCCGGGGAGCTGTTTTTT.

The chain joins TRBV7-9 to TRBJ2-3, with D perhaps TRBD1 (5 bases). Per the germline V gene, CDR1 is SEHNR and CDR2 is FQNEAQ (reference sequence). V dropped 2 bases and J dropped 8 bases, with 20 bases sitting between them. The CDR3 loop spans 16 amino acids. CDR3 amino acids: CASSLSQEPERGTQYF. CDR3 nucleotides: TGTGCCAGCAGCTTAAGTCAGGAACCCGAAAGGGGTACGCAGTATTTT.

The chain is built from TRBV6-4 and TRBJ1-5; D not certain. Germline V CDR1 and CDR2: MRHNA, SNTAGT. This CDR3 comprises 16 residues. Trimming pared 8 bases from V and 0 bases from J, leaving 17 bases between. The CDR3 bases are TGTGCCAGCCCACCCCGGAGGGTCCCTAGCAATCAGCCCCAGCATTTT. Its protein is CASPPRRVPSNQPQHF.

The genes are TRBV6-1 and TRBJ2-1; 8 bases are shared with TRBD2. CDR1 is MNHNS and CDR2 is SASEGT in the germline V gene. The length of the CDR3 is 13 residues. Trimming cost V 11 bases and J 13 bases; bases outside gene matches: 16. The CDR3 DNA reads TGTGCCCACACTTCAACCGGGAGGGGGGGCCAGTTCTTC. This sequence encodes CAHTSTGRGGQFF.

This clone was seen a single time. The gene calls are TRBV19 and TRBJ2-2; the match to TRBD1 covers 8 bases. V gave up 4 bases and J gave up 4 bases; unmatched junction bases: 8. The CDR3 totals 16 residues. CDR1 LNHDA and CDR2 SQIVND come from the germline V gene (reference sequence). The CDR3 is CASSKRQGLGTGELFF. As DNA, the CDR3 is TGTGCCAGTAGTAAAAGACAGGGGTTGGGCACCGGGGAGCTGTTTTTT.

The chain carries TRBV6-1 and TRBJ1-5, with D unclear. Trimming removed 8 bases at V and 4 bases at J, with 12 bases between. Germline V lookup: CDR1 MNHNS, CDR2 SASEGT. This CDR3 comprises 13 residues. The CDR3 loop is CASRQGLNQPQHF. In DNA form, the CDR3 reads TGTGCCAGCCGGCAAGGACTAAATCAGCCCCAGCATTTT.

This clone was seen just once. This chain uses TRBV7-9 with TRBJ1-4; TRBD1 matches 7 bases. CDR1 SEHNR and CDR2 FQNEAQ come from the germline V gene (reference sequence). The CDR3 has 13 residues. J gave up 12 bases and V 1 base, and 5 bases lay outside the gene matches. The DNA for the CDR3 is TGTGCCAGCAGCTTAGGCAACCAGGGGGAACTGTTTTTT. Its protein product is CASSLGNQGELFF.

The chain recombines TRBV19 with TRBJ1-5; 7 nucleotides match TRBD1. This CDR3 spans 13 amino acids. V dropped 8 bases and J dropped 7; count of bases not matched to a gene: 8. Germline V gives CDR1 LNHDA, CDR2 SQIVND (reference sequence). For the CDR3, the DNA is TGTGCCAGTCGTGACAGGGTCCGACAGCCCCAGCATTTT. It yields the protein CASRDRVRQPQHF.

CDR3 region: CASSQSYLQPGQRNSPLHF. As DNA, the CDR3 is TGCGCCAGCAGTCAATCCTACCTTCAACCGGGACAGAGAAATTCACCCCTCCACTTT. The chain employs TRBV23-1 and TRBJ1-6; TRBD1 aligns across 7 bases. TRBV23-1 counts as an open reading frame of uncertain function. This CDR3 has 19 amino acids. Unmatched junction bases numbered 15, after V lost 0 bases and J lost 7 bases.

The genes are TRBV7-2 and TRBJ2-3; TRBD2 matches at 11 bases. Germline V gene data show CDR1 as SGHTA and CDR2 as FQGNSA. The CDR3 is made up of 16 amino acids. V lost 3 bases, J lost 0 bases, and 2 bases stayed unmatched. The CDR3 nucleotides are TGTGCCAGCAGCTTTAGCGGGGGGGTAAGCACAGATACGCAGTATTTT. This translates into CASSFSGGVSTDTQYF.

The V gene is TRBV30, the J gene TRBJ2-2, with D unclear. The CDR3 is made up of 12 amino acids. V lost 4 bases and J lost 5, with 8 bases in between. The germline V gene has CDR1 GTSNPN and CDR2 SVGIG (reference sequence). Here the CDR3 reads CAWTRWTGELFF. The DNA for the CDR3 is TGTGCCTGGACCCGGTGGACCGGGGAGCTGTTTTTT.

CDR3 amino acids: CARSLAIGSGRINEQYF. The DNA for the CDR3 is TGTGCCAGAAGCTTGGCCATCGGCAGCGGGAGGATCAACGAGCAGTACTTC. The genes are TRBV5-3 and TRBJ2-7; TRBD2 agrees at 9 bases. TRBV5-3 is flagged as an ORF with uncertain function. The CDR3 has 17 residues. After removal of 0 bases from V and 5 bases from J, the junction contained 12 bases not matched to a gene.

The rearrangement joins TRBV27 to TRBJ2-1; 8 nucleotides line up with TRBD2. This CDR3 contains 16 residues. Germline V gene sequence: CDR1 MNHEY, CDR2 SMNVEV (reference sequence). After removal of 0 bases from V and 2 bases from J, the junction contained 3 bases not matched to a gene. The CDR3 sequence: CASSLSLAGPYNEQFF. The CDR3 region has the DNA TGTGCCAGCAGTTTATCGTTAGCGGGACCCTACAATGAGCAGTTCTTC.

The J gene is TRBJ2-1, the V gene TRBV6-1; 7 nucleotides agree with TRBD2. CDR3 length equals 14 residues. V lost 2 bases, J lost 8 bases, and 6 bases stayed unmatched. CDR1 and CDR2 from the germline V gene are MNHNS and SASEGT. The CDR3 here is CASSETGGGDEQFF. The CDR3 DNA reads TGTGCCAGCAGTGAAACAGGTGGGGGGGATGAGCAGTTCTTC.

The rearrangement uses TRBV18 and TRBJ2-3, with 9 bases lining up with TRBD1. V gave up 3 bases and J gave up 4 bases; unmatched junction bases: 2. The germline CDR1 and CDR2 sequences are KGHSH and LQKENI. CDR3 length: 14 residues. CDR3 residues: CASSPGQGSDTQYF. CDR3 sequence (DNA): TGTGCCAGCTCACCCGGACAGGGGTCAGATACGCAGTATTTT. The variable domain in full, completed from reference TRBV18 and TRBJ2-3, reads NAGVMQNPRHLVRRRGQEARLRCSPMKGHSHVYWYRQLPEEGLKFMVYLQKENIIDESGMPKERFSAEFPKEGPSILRIQQVVRGDSAAYFCASSPGQGSDTQYFGPGTRLTVL.

The chain links TRBV27 to TRBJ1-1, with TRBD1 matching over 8 bases. From germline, CDR1 is MNHEY and CDR2 SMNVEV (reference sequence). V lost 5 bases to trimming and J lost 1 base; unmatched junction nucleotides: 12. The CDR3 covers 17 residues. The DNA of the CDR3 is TGTGCCAGCAGTCCCTATCTACGACAGGGGCCGAACACTGAAGCTTTCTTT. Translating gives CASSPYLRQGPNTEAFF.

The chain is built from TRBV4-1 and TRBJ2-7; 9 bases agree with TRBD1. This CDR3 comprises 14 residues. Germline V lookup: CDR1 MGHRA, CDR2 YSYEKL. J gave up 6 bases and V 1 base, and 4 bases lay outside the gene matches. In DNA form, the CDR3 reads TGCGCCAGCAGCCAAGTCGGGACAGGGAGCGAGCAGTACTTC. Its translation is CASSQVGTGSEQYF.

The chain has TRBV5-1 and TRBJ1-2; 7 positions agree with TRBD1. CDR3 length: 15 amino acids. CDR1 is SGHRS and CDR2 is YFSETQ in the germline V gene. V lost 0 bases and J lost 2; bases outside the gene matches: 4. CDR3 bases: TGCGCCAGCAGCTTGGGGCCACAGGGGAACTATGGCTACACCTTC. This sequence encodes CASSLGPQGNYGYTF.

This clone was observed a few times. The chain links TRBV7-2 to TRBJ2-3, with D possibly being TRBD2 (5 bases). The CDR3 covers 15 residues. The germline V gene has CDR1 SGHTA and CDR2 FQGNSA. The ends were cut back, 2 bases at V and 1 base at J, with 10 bases in the middle. The CDR3 sequence is CASSLSGVGTDTQYF. Here the CDR3 DNA reads TGTGCCAGCAGCTTATCCGGGGTTGGCACAGATACGCAGTATTTT.

This clone was seen only once. The chain uses TRBV20-1 and TRBJ2-3; D is unresolved. This CDR3 comprises 11 residues. CDR1 and CDR2 (germline): DFQATT, SNEGSKA (reference sequence). V was cut by 3 bases and J by 4 bases, with 5 bases left in between. CDR3 DNA sequence: TGCAGTGCTAGTCATGCAGATACGCAGTATTTT. Its protein is CSASHADTQYF.